The clone carrying this TCR beta chain was counted once. Antigen unknown. Since the library was made to target alpha chains, this beta chain is a stray read and its abundance is not meaningful. This CDR3 is 13 amino acids long. The V end was cut by 6 bases, the J end by 2 bases, with 11 bases between. Germline CDR1 is MNHEY and CDR2 is SVGAGI. This record comes from a study of spatial heterogeneity in lung cancer. The study, taken as a whole, reports: The study found that expanded intratumoral alpha and beta TCR counts tracked tumor mutation counts. Numbers of ubiquitous and regional expanded TCRs tracked ubiquitous and regional nonsynonymous mutation counts, respectively.

The study tagged each TCR cDNA molecule with a unique molecular identifier. TCRdb fed the 5' RACE reads into MiXCR, producing one record per CDR3 protein. The sample contains some 610 distinct CDR3 sequences, approximately 78% of which appear only once. As for time point: sample taken at primary tumor resection. Donation came from over 60 patients with untreated early-stage non-small cell lung cancer. Tumor, nontumor lung or frozen PBMC supplied whole RNA that was sequenced unsorted. This clonotype was sampled from a female donor with early-stage non-small cell lung cancer. The chain joins TRBV6-5 to TRBJ2-7; TRBD1 might be the D (5 bases). The input for sequencing was lung tumor tissue, taken at surgery. Here the CDR3 reads CASSARAAYEQYF. DNA for the CDR3: TGTGCCAGCAGCGCCAGGGCTGCCTACGAGCAGTACTTC.